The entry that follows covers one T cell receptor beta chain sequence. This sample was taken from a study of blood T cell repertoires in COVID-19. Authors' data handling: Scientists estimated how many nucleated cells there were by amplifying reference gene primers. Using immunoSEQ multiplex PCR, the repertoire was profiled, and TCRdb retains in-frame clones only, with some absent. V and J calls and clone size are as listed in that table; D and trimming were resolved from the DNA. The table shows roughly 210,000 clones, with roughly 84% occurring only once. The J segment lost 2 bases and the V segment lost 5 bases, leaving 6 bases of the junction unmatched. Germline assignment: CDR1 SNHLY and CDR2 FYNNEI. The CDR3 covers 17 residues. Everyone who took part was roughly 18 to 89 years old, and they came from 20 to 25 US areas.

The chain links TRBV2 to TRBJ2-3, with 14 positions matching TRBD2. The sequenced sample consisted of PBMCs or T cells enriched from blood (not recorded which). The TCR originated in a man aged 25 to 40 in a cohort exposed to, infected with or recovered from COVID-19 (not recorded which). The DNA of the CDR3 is TGTGCCAGCAGTAAGCGGGGACTAGCGGGAGTCACAGATACGCAGTATTTT. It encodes CASSKRGLAGVTDTQYF.